These 23 T cell receptor beta chains came from one sample sequenced in a study of blood T cell repertoires in COVID-19. Clones were read by immunoSEQ multiplex PCR, and TCRdb kept only the in-frame ones, dropping some. The data show some 170,000 clones, about 91% seen once. The material sequenced was peripheral blood. The receptors derive from a woman between 55 and 75 years old who had recovered from COVID-19.

This chain joins TRBV2 and TRBJ2-3, with a possible D match to TRBD2 (5 bases). Trimming removed 2 bases at V and 9 bases at J, with 12 bases between. From germline, CDR1 is SNHLY and CDR2 FYNNEI. CDR3 length equals 13 residues. In DNA form, the CDR3 reads TGTGCCAGCAGTGAACCTATTACTAGGACGCAGTATTTT. Protein product: CASSEPITRTQYF.

The CDR3 loop reads CASSQIGLLEKLFF. In DNA, the CDR3 is TGCGCCAGCAGCCAAATTGGACTATTAGAAAAACTGTTTTTT. J is TRBJ1-4 and V is TRBV4-1, with D uncertain. Germline values: CDR1 MGHRA, CDR2 YSYEKL. The germline V and J ends were trimmed by 2 bases and 8 bases, with 12 bases remaining between them. The CDR3 is made up of 14 amino acids.

As to this clone: One end of the junction fails to match germline, which may point to a read error. The chain employs TRBV28 and TRBJ1-5, with D possibly being TRBD1 (5 bases). This CDR3 has 14 residues. Germline CDR1 MDHEN, CDR2 SYDVKM. The DNA for the CDR3 is TGTGCCGGCAGCCCCAACAGGCTTTATCAGCCCCAGCATTTT. It codes for CAGSPNRLYQPQHF.

This chain connects TRBV2 to TRBJ1-2; 8 bases align to TRBD1. Germline V gives CDR1 SNHLY, CDR2 FYNNEI. The CDR3 covers 13 residues. The V and J ends lost 5 bases and 6 bases, in that order; junction bases with no gene match: 5. CDR3 sequence: CASSLGQGHGYTF. The CDR3 DNA reads TGTGCCAGCAGTCTCGGACAGGGCCATGGCTACACCTTC. Together with reference TRBV2 and TRBJ1-2, the CDR3 gives the full variable domain: EPEVTQTPSHQVTQMGQEVILRCVPISNHLYFYWYRQILGQKVEFLVSFYNNEISEKSEIFDDQFSVERPDGSNFTLKIRSTKLEDSAMYFCASSLGQGHGYTFGSGTRLTVV.

The rearrangement joins TRBV5-1 to TRBJ1-2, with 7 nucleotides matching TRBD1. CDR3 length: 14 residues. CDR1 is SGHRS and CDR2 is YFSETQ in the germline V gene. V lost 3 bases to trimming and J lost 4 bases; unmatched junction nucleotides: 6. Here the CDR3 DNA reads TGCGCCAGCAGCTCGACCGGGACAGCCTATGGCTACACCTTC. It is translated as CASSSTGTAYGYTF.

This chain connects TRBV6-1 to TRBJ1-3; unclear D gene. V gave up 1 base and J gave up 8 bases, with 6 bases separating them. The germline V gene has CDR1 MNHNS and CDR2 SASEGT. This CDR3 is 12 amino acids long. The CDR3 region has the DNA TGTGCCAGCAGTGAAGTGGCTGACACCATATATTTT. Its protein product is CASSEVADTIYF.

This sequence joins TRBV5-6 and TRBJ2-7, with D possibly matching TRBD1 (6 bases). Germline V gene data show CDR1 as SGHDT and CDR2 as YYEEEE. The CDR3 sequence is 15 residues long. Between the trimmed V and J ends, which lost 2 bases and 2 bases, there was a span of 14 bases. For the CDR3, the DNA is TGTGCCAGCAGCTTAGGGTTTGGGACACCCTACGAGCAGTACTTC. Protein product: CASSLGFGTPYEQYF.

The chain recombines TRBV21-1 with TRBJ1-5; the DNA was not compared with TRBD1, the D call given in the table. TRBV21-1 is a pseudogene. The CDR3 consists of 15 residues. The CDR3 loop is CAGDREGFSNQPQHF. The CDR3 coding sequence is TGTGCCGGGGACAGGGAAGGTTTTAGCAATCAGCCCCAGCATTTT.

The rearrangement links TRBV6-5 to TRBJ2-5; D remains unclear. V lost 6 bases and J lost 1, with 12 bases in between. The CDR3 consists of 14 residues. CDR1 MNHEY and CDR2 SVGAGI come from the germline V gene. For the CDR3, the DNA is TGTGCCAGCAGCGCCGCTAGTCGCCAAGAGACCCAGTACTTC. This gives the protein CASSAASRQETQYF.

This chain joins TRBV5-1 and TRBJ2-1, with D perhaps matching TRBD1 (5 bases). V lost 0 bases to trimming and J lost 9 bases, with 13 bases between them. Germline CDR1 SGHRS, CDR2 YFSETQ. CDR3 length: 14 residues. The chain's CDR3 is CASSLAGRVGEQFF. The CDR3 DNA reads TGCGCCAGCAGCTTGGCGGGCAGGGTTGGTGAGCAGTTCTTC.

The chain joins TRBV24-1 to TRBJ1-2; TRBD1 aligns across 9 bases. After removal of 2 bases from V and 6 bases from J, the junction contained 12 bases not matched to a gene. Germline loops: CDR1 KGHDR, CDR2 SFDVKD. This CDR3 has 17 residues. For the CDR3, the DNA is TGTGCCACCAGTGATTCATCCGGGACAGGGTTCCGGAATGGCTACACCTTC. Protein product: CATSDSSGTGFRNGYTF.

The chain links TRBV3-1 (or the pseudogene TRBV3-2) to TRBJ1-1, with 10 nucleotides matching TRBD1. In germline, CDR1 is LGHDT, CDR2 YNNKEL (reference sequence). The V and J ends lost 2 bases and 5 bases, in that order; junction bases with no gene match: 5. This CDR3 has 15 amino acids. The CDR3 spells CASSQRQGAGTEAFF. CDR3 nucleotides: TGTGCCAGCAGCCAAAGACAGGGGGCAGGGACTGAAGCTTTCTTT.

The chain is built from TRBV5-4 and TRBJ2-1, with D possibly TRBD1 on 6 matching bases. The length of the CDR3 is 17 residues. The germline gives CDR1 SGHNT, CDR2 YYREEE (reference sequence). Trimming shortened V by 4 bases and J by 0 bases, and 17 bases separated the two germline ends. The CDR3 protein is CASSPPEGEDSYNEQFF. The CDR3 region has the DNA TGTGCCAGCAGCCCGCCAGAGGGGGAAGACTCCTACAATGAGCAGTTCTTC.

The J gene is TRBJ2-3, the V gene TRBV28, with 11 bases lining up with TRBD2. With V trimmed by 11 bases and J by 2 bases, 9 bases remained unmatched. The CDR3 sequence is 15 residues long. Per the germline V gene, CDR1 is MDHEN and CDR2 is SYDVKM. The CDR3 here is CASTTSGGFTDTQYF. CDR3 DNA: TGTGCCTCCACCACTAGCGGGGGATTCACAGATACGCAGTATTTT.

The chain recombines TRBV28 with TRBJ2-5; D not certain. Germline V gene sequence: CDR1 MDHEN, CDR2 SYDVKM. Trimming took 5 bases from V and 1 from J, leaving 14 bases between them. The CDR3 has 15 residues. The CDR3 here is CASSPPRVGQETQYF. In nucleotides, the CDR3 is TGTGCCAGCAGTCCCCCTCGGGTCGGCCAAGAGACCCAGTACTTC.

This chain joins TRBV5-8 and TRBJ1-6; 10 bases fit TRBD1. The CDR3 totals 16 residues. Germline CDR1 SGHTS, CDR2 YDEGEE. V lost 4 bases and J lost 8; bases outside the gene matches: 9. The DNA for the CDR3 is TGTGCCAGCAGCCGCCATACCGGGACAGGGGATTCACCCCTCCACTTT. This sequence encodes CASSRHTGTGDSPLHF.

The V call is TRBV5-6, the J call TRBJ2-3; 7 positions match TRBD2. V lost 0 bases and J lost 0; bases outside the gene matches: 4. Germline CDR1 and CDR2: SGHDT and YYEEEE. CDR3 length: 16 residues. CDR3 residues: CASSLAWGLSTDTQYF. As DNA, the CDR3 is TGTGCCAGCAGCTTGGCATGGGGACTAAGCACAGATACGCAGTATTTT.

V is TRBV5-1 and J is TRBJ2-3; D is ambiguous. CDR3 length: 15 amino acids. CDR1 and CDR2 (germline): SGHRS, YFSETQ. Trimming left V 4 bases short and J 0 bases short, with 12 bases between. The CDR3 sequence is CASSTSLRSTDTQYF. The CDR3 nucleotides are TGCGCCAGCAGCACGAGCCTCCGTAGCACAGATACGCAGTATTTT.

J is TRBJ2-3 and V is TRBV6-5; TRBD1 matches 7 bases. The V segment lost 8 bases and the J segment 8 bases; nucleotides outside the gene matches: 16. There are 15 residues in the CDR3. CDR1 and CDR2 from the germline V gene are MNHEY and SVGAGI. The CDR3 loop is CASEGSTGQSGTQYF. For the CDR3, the DNA is TGTGCCAGCGAAGGTTCGACAGGGCAATCGGGTACGCAGTATTTT.

This clone was picked up a small number of times. The chain combines TRBV2 with TRBJ2-3, with D tentatively TRBD2 (6 bases). Germline V lookup: CDR1 SNHLY, CDR2 FYNNEI. The CDR3 is made up of 13 amino acids. V was pared by 7 bases and J by 6 bases, with 14 bases between. The CDR3 region has the DNA TGTGCCAGCACCCTACGGGACTGGGATACGCAGTATTTT. Translated, it gives CASTLRDWDTQYF. The full variable domain, rest sourced from reference TRBV2 and TRBJ2-3, is EPEVTQTPSHQVTQMGQEVILRCVPISNHLYFYWYRQILGQKVEFLVSFYNNEISEKSEIFDDQFSVERPDGSNFTLKIRSTKLEDSAMYFCASTLRDWDTQYFGPGTRLTVL.

This clone is judged medium-sized (0.01 to 0.1%). V is TRBV11-3 and J is TRBJ1-1; weak D call: TRBD1 (6 bases). The CDR3 has 13 amino acids. Germline V CDR1 and CDR2: SGHNT, YENEEA. Deletions cut 3 bases from V and 4 bases from J, with 9 bases between. CDR3 DNA: TGTGCCAGCAGCTTTCAAGGGGGCACTGAAGCTTTCTTT. It translates to CASSFQGGTEAFF.

The rearrangement links TRBV28 to TRBJ2-7; weak D call: TRBD2 (6 bases). V lost 0 bases and J lost 1, with 16 bases in between. The CDR3 extends over 17 amino acids. Germline CDR1 MDHEN, CDR2 SYDVKM. The CDR3 spells CASSLWIREAESYEQYF. For the CDR3, the DNA is TGTGCCAGCAGTTTATGGATCAGGGAGGCCGAGTCCTACGAGCAGTACTTC.

This chain joins TRBV9 and TRBJ1-1; 10 nucleotides align to TRBD1. J was trimmed by 0 bases and V by 0 bases; bases with no gene match: 5. In germline, CDR1 is SGDLS, CDR2 YYNGEE. This CDR3 contains 17 residues. CDR3 sequence: CASSVGQGAGMNTEAFF. In DNA form, the CDR3 reads TGTGCCAGCAGCGTAGGACAGGGGGCGGGTATGAACACTGAAGCTTTCTTT.